The present entry profiles one T cell receptor beta chain with its context. This clone was recorded a few times. Its specific antigen is unknown. The input lacks base qualities; no much larger clone sits a single base away. These data come from a study of cytomegalovirus exposure and HLA in healthy donors (TCRdb year 2017). Study-level background: A later analysis indicated that the 110 or so validation repertoires were generated on the platform also employed for the 670 or so repertoires of the first cohort. In addition to the first cohort of roughly 700 subjects, a separate validation cohort of 120 different subjects was used. The study aimed to test whether signatures of past pathogen exposure could be identified by cataloging public T cell receptors. To predict cytomegalovirus infection status, the study combined high-throughput TCR immunosequencing, statistical association of individual TCRs with disease status, and machine learning.

Donors formed part of the validation cohort, which comprised 120 subjects and was distinct from the first cohort of under 750 subjects. Study-wide findings and limitations: It was suggested by the authors that the approach could potentially be generalized to other disease states and immunological phenotypes. A few of the identified cytomegalovirus-associated TCR beta chains were confirmed in vitro to be specific for cytomegalovirus antigens. In a later analysis, TCRs clustered in the first cohort were found to also tend to co-occur in the roughly 120 validation repertoires, with around 94% of cluster scores above 0. The classifier was reported to diagnose cytomegalovirus status with high specificity and sensitivity in both the original and validation cohorts. A later analysis had no HLA typing for the validation cohort, so co-occurrence there was scored across all 120 repertoires. Most TCR sequences were observed very rarely across donors, whereas some public TCRs were present in many individuals. The study gave a list of about 160 TCR beta chains associated with cytomegalovirus.

Via the germline V gene, CDR1 is SNHLY and CDR2 FYNNEI. There are 16 amino acids in the CDR3, from cysteine to phenylalanine inclusive. Of all the DNA, just the CDR3 is kept, 48 bases in frame from base 1. Ends trimmed: V by 8 bases, J by 7 bases; bases unmatched to a gene: 16. The library was built by means of the immunoSEQ multiplex PCR assay. Under the source paper's analysis protocol: A statistical classification framework was built to diagnose cytomegalovirus status from the catalog of TCR beta chain sequences. TCRdb stores this immuneACCESS table with in-frame sequences only. Part of the clones is absent; in the studies checked, under half of the shortfall reflects unresolved V genes, and no reason is known for the rest. That table supplies the V and J calls and clone size; D and trimming were determined from the DNA. This sample lists about 86,000 clones; about 92% were detected once. Of the sample, 0.65% to 0.7% is held by the ten largest clones.

The sequencing sample was made of PBMCs. The sequence was obtained from a man aged 18-30 years in good health and CMV-seronegative. The chain couples TRBV2 to TRBJ2-2; TRBD2 matches 7 bases in the middle. CDR3 reads: CASWSLSGAVVGELFF. The DNA sequence is as follows: TGTGCCAGCTGGTCTTTGAGCGGGGCGGTCGTCGGGGAGCTGTTTTTT.